The sequence of this T cell receptor beta chain was determined in a study of blood T cells in healthy people across ages. At least 5.5 micrograms of total RNA were extracted per sample. The second PCR ran roughly 6 to 11 cycles with a sample-barcoded 5' primer and J-beta primers. TCRdb reanalysed the 5' RACE reads using MiXCR and keeps one entry per CDR3 protein. The sample consists of approximately 1,100,000 distinct CDR3 sequences, more than 35% of them appearing once. The CDR3 is 17 residues long. Germline V CDR1 and CDR2: SGDLS, YYNGEE. J was trimmed by 5 bases and V by 4 bases; bases with no gene match: 10. Study outcomes and limitations: Diversity of TCR beta per million T cells declined in a roughly linear way with age.

Remarks on this clonotype: Its cognate antigen is unknown.

The chain is built from TRBV9 and TRBJ2-3, with 13 bases fitting TRBD2. Sequences were obtained from blood. The TCR sequence derives from a woman in her sixties or seventies in good health. This CDR3 is CASSPGLAGSFRDTQYF. In nucleotides, the CDR3 is TGTGCCAGCAGCCCGGGACTAGCGGGGTCCTTCAGAGATACGCAGTATTTT. Complete variable domain (other parts from reference TRBV9 and TRBJ2-3): DSGVTQTPKHLITATGQRVTLRCSPRSGDLSVYWYQQSLDQGLQFLIQYYNGEERAKGNILERFSAQQFPDLHSELNLSSLELGDSALYFCASSPGLAGSFRDTQYFGPGTRLTVL.